This TCR beta chain emerged from a study of cytomegalovirus exposure and HLA in healthy donors. Whole-study results and caveats: A later analysis reportedly identified an Asian-associated ancestry cluster as carrying fewer N-insertions than the roughly 670-donor mean. The study found most TCR sequences rare, yet found some public TCRs in many donors.

Vbeta (60) and Jbeta (13) primers were used in the PCR. Assay: immunoSEQ multiplex PCR; the TCRdb copy retains only in-frame clones and omits some. The table shows 200,000 to 250,000 clones, with approximately 80% occurring only once. A word on this clone: Its specificity is not known.

V gave up 0 bases and J gave up 3 bases; unmatched junction bases: 3. The V gene's germline CDR1 is SGHRS and CDR2 YFSETQ. This CDR3 comprises 14 residues. This chain connects TRBV5-1 to TRBJ2-7, with 7 bases identical to TRBD1. The sequence was obtained from a man under 40 in good health and CMV-seronegative. The sequenced sample consisted of PBMCs. The CDR3 loop reads CASSLGGQYYEQYF. The CDR3 DNA follows: TGCGCCAGCAGCTTGGGGGGACAGTACTACGAGCAGTACTTC.